Reported below is one TCR beta chain. The antigen remains unidentified. Looked up from germline, CDR1 is SGHVS and CDR2 is FQNEAQ. The CDR3 consists of 18 residues. The junction had 10 bases not matched to a gene; V was cut back by 2 bases and J by 1 base. These data are taken from a study of shared clonotypes between healthy human individuals. General study results and limits: Blood was the sole source, and tissue repertoires probably differ. It was observed that approximately 5% of naive CD4 clonotypes were shared across several donors.

Deep-level settings were used for running the assay. Method: immunoSEQ multiplex PCR; TCRdb's copy keeps in-frame clones and lacks some. The table has under 750,000 clones, 72% seen once. Donors were healthy HIV-negative adults without recent acute infections or vaccinations. Sequencing was done on a sample of memory CD4+ T cells sorted from blood. Subset meaning: CD45RA-negative fraction. The rearrangement uses TRBV7-8 and TRBJ2-5, with TRBD2 identical over 10 bases. The sequence derives from a woman aged 30 to 39 in good health. The CDR3 is CASSLIPSGSGGQETQYF. As DNA, the CDR3 is TGTGCCAGCAGCTTAATTCCTAGCGGGAGTGGGGGCCAAGAGACCCAGTACTTC.